Below, 3 T cell receptor beta chains from the same sample are listed, as sequenced in a study of cytomegalovirus exposure and HLA in healthy donors. The primer mix had 60 Vbeta and 13 Jbeta primers. TCRdb keeps only in-frame clones here, not all; method: immunoSEQ multiplex PCR. The sample consists of 200,000 to 300,000 clones, about 88% of them appearing once. Sequencing used PBMCs. These receptors were obtained from a girl aged 2-10 years in good health and CMV-seronegative.

The V gene is TRBV5-1, the J gene TRBJ2-7; tentatively, D is TRBD2 (6 bases). Germline CDR1 reads SGHRS; CDR2 reads YFSETQ. Trimming shortened V by 4 bases and J by 4 bases, and 18 bases separated the two germline ends. The CDR3 runs to 15 residues. CDR3 sequence reads: CASSPTREPLYEQYF. CDR3 DNA: TGCGCCAGCAGCCCCACCCGGGAGCCACTATACGAGCAGTACTTC.

Worth noting for this clone: Sequence at one end of the junction differs from germline and may be a read error. The rearrangement links TRBV27 to TRBJ1-2, with 8 bases that match TRBD1. The CDR3 is made up of 15 amino acids. The germline V gene encodes CDR1 MNHEY and CDR2 SMNVEV (reference sequence). The DNA for the CDR3 is TGTGCCACCAGTCGATCAGGACAGGGCAAGAATGGCTACACCTTC. This codes for CATSRSGQGKNGYTF.

This rearrangement joins TRBV15 to TRBJ1-1; TRBD1 might be the D (5 bases). Germline V gene data show CDR1 as LNHNV and CDR2 as YYDKDF (reference sequence). The CDR3 sequence is 17 residues long. Trimming shortened V by 3 bases and J by 1 base, and 18 bases separated the two germline ends. The CDR3 is CATSSTGRGLKNTEAFF. The CDR3 region has the DNA TGTGCCACCAGCAGCACTGGGAGGGGCCTAAAGAACACTGAAGCTTTCTTT.